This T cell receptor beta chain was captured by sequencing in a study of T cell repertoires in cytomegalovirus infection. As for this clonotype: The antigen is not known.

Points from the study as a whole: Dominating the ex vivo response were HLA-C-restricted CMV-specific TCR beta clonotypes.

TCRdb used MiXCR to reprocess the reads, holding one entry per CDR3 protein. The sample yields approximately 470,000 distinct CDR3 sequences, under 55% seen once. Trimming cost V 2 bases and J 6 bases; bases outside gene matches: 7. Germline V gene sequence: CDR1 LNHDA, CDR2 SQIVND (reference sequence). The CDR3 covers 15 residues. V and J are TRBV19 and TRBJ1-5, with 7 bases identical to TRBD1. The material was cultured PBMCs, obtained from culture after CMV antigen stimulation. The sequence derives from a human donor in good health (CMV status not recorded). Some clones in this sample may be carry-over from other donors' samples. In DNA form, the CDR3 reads TGTGCCAGTAGTATATTTGAGGGGGCAACTCAGCCCCAGCATTTT. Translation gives CASSIFEGATQPQHF. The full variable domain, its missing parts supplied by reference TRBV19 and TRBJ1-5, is DGGITQSPKYLFRKEGQNVTLSCEQNLNHDAMYWYRQDPGQGLRLIYYSQIVNDFQKGDIAEGYSVSREKKESFPLTVTSAQKNPTAFYLCASSIFEGATQPQHFGDGTRLSIL.